Below, 5 T cell receptor beta chains from the same sample are listed, as sequenced in a study of OX40 agonist ivuxolimab in advanced cancers. Measured with immunoSEQ multiplex PCR; TCRdb has only the in-frame clones, and not every one. The sample yields roughly 32,000 clones, around 90% seen once. The sequenced sample was CD4+ or CD8+ T cells sorted from blood, obtained in a trial of the OX40 agonist ivuxolimab. These receptors originate from an adult with an advanced solid tumor such as melanoma, head and neck, liver or kidney cancer.

The V and J genes are TRBV9 and TRBJ2-2; weak D call: TRBD1 (5 bases). Trimming removed 0 bases from V and 0 bases from J, with 12 bases in between. There are 17 residues in the CDR3. Per germline, CDR1 SGDLS and CDR2 YYNGEE. CDR3 coding DNA: TGTGCCAGCAGCGTAGGGGATGGGGCCACGAACACCGGGGAGCTGTTTTTT. Translating gives CASSVGDGATNTGELFF.

J is TRBJ2-1 and V is TRBV7-6; no reliable D call. Trimming removed 5 bases at V and 3 bases at J, with 20 bases between. CDR1 and CDR2 from the germline V gene are SGHVS and FNYEAQ. The CDR3 totals 17 residues. The CDR3 nucleotides are TGTGCCAGCAGCCAATTCTTTGGACCAGACCGCTACAATGAGCAGTTCTTC. Its protein product is CASSQFFGPDRYNEQFF. Based on the CDR3 plus reference TRBV7-6 and TRBJ2-1, the full variable domain is GAGVSQSPRYKVTKRGQDVALRCDPISGHVSLYWYRQALGQGPEFLTYFNYEAQQDKSGLPNDRFSAERPEGSISTLTIQRTEQRDSAMYRCASSQFFGPDRYNEQFFGPGTRLTVL.

This sequence joins TRBV7-2 and TRBJ1-3; perhaps TRBD1 as D (6 bases). V was cut by 1 base and J by 2 bases, with 12 bases left in between. Germline V gene sequence: CDR1 SGHTA, CDR2 FQGNSA. This CDR3 spans 16 amino acids. This CDR3 reads CASSLESGAAGNTIYF. CDR3 nucleotides: TGTGCCAGCAGCTTAGAATCAGGGGCGGCTGGAAACACCATATATTTT.

The chain combines TRBV5-1 with TRBJ2-3; D is perhaps TRBD1 (5 bases). There are 13 residues in the CDR3. Per germline, CDR1 SGHRS and CDR2 YFSETQ. Trimming took 5 bases from V and 4 from J, leaving 11 bases between them. CDR3 DNA: TGCGCCAGCAGTCAGGGTTCATCAGATACGCAGTATTTT. This codes for CASSQGSSDTQYF.

The chain is built from TRBV6-6 and TRBJ2-1; D not resolved. V was shortened by 3 bases and J by 5 bases, with 8 bases between the two germline ends. Germline V gives CDR1 MNHNY, CDR2 SVGAGI (reference sequence). CDR3 length: 13 amino acids. The CDR3 loop reads CASSYFANNEQFF. In DNA form, the CDR3 reads TGTGCCAGCAGTTATTTCGCGAACAATGAGCAGTTCTTC.